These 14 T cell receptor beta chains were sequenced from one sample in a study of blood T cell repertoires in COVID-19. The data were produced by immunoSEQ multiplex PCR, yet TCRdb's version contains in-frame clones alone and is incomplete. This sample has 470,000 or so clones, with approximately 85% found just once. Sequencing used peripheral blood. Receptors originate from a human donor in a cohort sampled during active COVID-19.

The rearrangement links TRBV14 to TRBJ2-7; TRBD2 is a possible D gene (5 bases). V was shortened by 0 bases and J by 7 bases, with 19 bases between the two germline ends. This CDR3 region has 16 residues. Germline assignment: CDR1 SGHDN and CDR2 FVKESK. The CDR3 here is CASSQDSNTSQREQYF. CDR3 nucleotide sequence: TGTGCCAGCAGCCAAGATTCGAACACCTCCCAGCGGGAGCAGTACTTC. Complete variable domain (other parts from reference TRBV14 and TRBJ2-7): EAGVTQFPSHSVIEKGQTVTLRCDPISGHDNLYWYRRVMGKEIKFLLHFVKESKQDESGMPNNRFLAERTGGTYSTLKVQPAELEDSGVYFCASSQDSNTSQREQYFGPGTRLTVT.

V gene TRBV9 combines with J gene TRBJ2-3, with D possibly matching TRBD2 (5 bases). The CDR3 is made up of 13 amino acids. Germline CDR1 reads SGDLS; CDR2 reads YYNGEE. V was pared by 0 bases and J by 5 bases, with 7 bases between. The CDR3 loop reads CASSVVRGDTQYF. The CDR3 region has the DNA TGTGCCAGCAGCGTAGTACGGGGAGATACGCAGTATTTT.

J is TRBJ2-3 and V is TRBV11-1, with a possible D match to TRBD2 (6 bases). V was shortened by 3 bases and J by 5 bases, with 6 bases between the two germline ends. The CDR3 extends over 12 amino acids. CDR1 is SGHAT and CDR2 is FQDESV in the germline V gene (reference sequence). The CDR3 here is CASSFGGDTQYF. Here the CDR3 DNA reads TGTGCCAGCAGCTTCGGGGGAGATACGCAGTATTTT.

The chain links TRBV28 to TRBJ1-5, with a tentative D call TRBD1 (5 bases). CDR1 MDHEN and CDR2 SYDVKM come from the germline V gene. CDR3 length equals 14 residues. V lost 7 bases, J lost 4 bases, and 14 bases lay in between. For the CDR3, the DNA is TGTGCCAGCAACGGGGGTACGGGAAATCAGCCCCAGCATTTT. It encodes CASNGGTGNQPQHF.

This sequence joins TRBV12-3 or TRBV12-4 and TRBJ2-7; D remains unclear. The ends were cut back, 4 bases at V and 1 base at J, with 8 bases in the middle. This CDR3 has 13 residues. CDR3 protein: CASSSQQSYEQYF. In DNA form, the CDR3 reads TGTGCCAGCAGTTCACAACAGTCCTACGAGCAGTACTTC.

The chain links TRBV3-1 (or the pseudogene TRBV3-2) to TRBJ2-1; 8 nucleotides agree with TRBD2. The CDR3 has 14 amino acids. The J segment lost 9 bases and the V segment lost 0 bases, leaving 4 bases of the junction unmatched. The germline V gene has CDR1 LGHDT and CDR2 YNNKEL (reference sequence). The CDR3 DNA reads TGTGCCAGCAGCCAAGAGTTGCGGGAGGTTGAGCAGTTCTTC. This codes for CASSQELREVEQFF.

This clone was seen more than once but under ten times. This chain's CDR3 is CASSLVNTGAGELFF. The CDR3, as DNA: TGTGCCAGCAGTTTAGTCAACACAGGGGCCGGGGAGCTGTTTTTT. This chain joins TRBV28 and TRBJ2-2; 7 nucleotides align to TRBD1. After removal of 2 bases from V and 6 bases from J, the junction contained 6 bases not matched to a gene. This CDR3 contains 15 residues. Germline assignment: CDR1 MDHEN and CDR2 SYDVKM.

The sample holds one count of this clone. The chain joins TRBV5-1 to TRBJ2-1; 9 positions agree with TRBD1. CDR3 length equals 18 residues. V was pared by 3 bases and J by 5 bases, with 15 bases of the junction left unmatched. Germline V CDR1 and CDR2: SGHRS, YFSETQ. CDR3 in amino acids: CASSSPSDHRGRNNEQFF. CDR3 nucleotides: TGCGCCAGCAGCTCCCCAAGCGATCACAGGGGGCGCAACAATGAGCAGTTCTTC.

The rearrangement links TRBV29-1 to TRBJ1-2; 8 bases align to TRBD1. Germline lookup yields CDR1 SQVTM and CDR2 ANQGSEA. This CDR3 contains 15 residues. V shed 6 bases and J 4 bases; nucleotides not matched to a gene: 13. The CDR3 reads CSVRTGQGPGYGYTF. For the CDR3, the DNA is TGCAGCGTCCGGACAGGGCAGGGTCCAGGCTATGGCTACACCTTC.

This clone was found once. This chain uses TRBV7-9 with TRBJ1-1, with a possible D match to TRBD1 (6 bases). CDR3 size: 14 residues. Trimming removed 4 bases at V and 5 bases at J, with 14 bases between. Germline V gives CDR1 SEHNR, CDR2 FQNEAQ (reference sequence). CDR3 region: CASSSLRGKTEAFF. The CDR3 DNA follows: TGTGCCAGCAGCTCGCTCAGGGGTAAAACTGAAGCTTTCTTT.

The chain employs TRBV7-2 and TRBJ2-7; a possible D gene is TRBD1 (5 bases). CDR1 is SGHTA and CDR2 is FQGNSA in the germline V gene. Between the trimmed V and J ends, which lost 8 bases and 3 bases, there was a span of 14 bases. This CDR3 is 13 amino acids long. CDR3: CASAPRTNYEQYF. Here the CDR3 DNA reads TGTGCCAGCGCCCCCAGGACAAACTACGAGCAGTACTTC.

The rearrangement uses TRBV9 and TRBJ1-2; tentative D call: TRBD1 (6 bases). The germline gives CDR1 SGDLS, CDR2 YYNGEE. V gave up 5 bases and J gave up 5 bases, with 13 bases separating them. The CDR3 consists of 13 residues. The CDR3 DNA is TGTGCCAGCAGTGATGGACAGTCTTATGGCTACACCTTC. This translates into CASSDGQSYGYTF.

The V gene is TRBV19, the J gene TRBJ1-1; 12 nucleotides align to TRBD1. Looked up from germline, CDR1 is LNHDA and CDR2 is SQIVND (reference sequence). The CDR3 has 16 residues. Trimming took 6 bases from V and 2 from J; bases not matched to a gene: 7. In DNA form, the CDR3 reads TGTGCCAGTAGATGGGGACAGGGGGCAAGCAACACTGAAGCTTTCTTT. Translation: CASRWGQGASNTEAFF.

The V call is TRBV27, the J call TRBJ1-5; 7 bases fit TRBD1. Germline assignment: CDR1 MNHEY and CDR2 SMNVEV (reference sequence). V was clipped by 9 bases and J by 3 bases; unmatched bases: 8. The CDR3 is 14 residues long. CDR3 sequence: CASTGTAFNQPQHF. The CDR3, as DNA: TGTGCCAGTACCGGGACAGCATTCAATCAGCCCCAGCATTTT.